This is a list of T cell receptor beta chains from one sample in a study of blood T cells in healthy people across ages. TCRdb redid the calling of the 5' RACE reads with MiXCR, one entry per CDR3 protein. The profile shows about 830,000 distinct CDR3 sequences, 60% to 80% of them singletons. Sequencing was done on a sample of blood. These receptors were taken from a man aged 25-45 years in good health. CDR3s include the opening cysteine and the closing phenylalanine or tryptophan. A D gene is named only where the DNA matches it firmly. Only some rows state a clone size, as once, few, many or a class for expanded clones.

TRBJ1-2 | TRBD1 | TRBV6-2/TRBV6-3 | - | CASNPYRQGHGYTF | TGTGCCAGCAACCCTTATCGACAGGGACATGGCTACACCTTC
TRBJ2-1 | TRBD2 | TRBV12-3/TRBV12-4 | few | CASSYQRGAYNEQFF | TGTGCCAGCAGTTATCAGCGGGGTGCCTACAATGAGCAGTTCTTC
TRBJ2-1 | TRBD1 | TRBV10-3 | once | CAISEGTGDYNEQFF | TGTGCCATCAGTGAGGGGACAGGGGACTACAATGAGCAGTTCTTC
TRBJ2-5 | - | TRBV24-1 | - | CATSDRDGGGQETQYF | TGTGCCACCAGTGACCGCGACGGGGGAGGCCAAGAGACCCAGTACTTC
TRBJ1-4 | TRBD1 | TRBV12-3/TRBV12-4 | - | CASSARGTGDEKLFF | TGTGCCAGCAGCGCAAGGGGGACAGGGGATGAAAAACTGTTTTTT
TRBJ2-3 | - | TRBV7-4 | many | CASSPRGTDTQYF | TGTGCCAGCAGCCCTCGTGGTACAGATACGCAGTATTTT
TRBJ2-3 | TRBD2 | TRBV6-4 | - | CASSEVAGSTDTQYF | TGTGCCAGCAGTGAAGTAGCGGGCAGCACAGATACGCAGTATTTT
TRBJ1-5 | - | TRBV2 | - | CASSPSLGGGHQPQHF | TGTGCCAGCAGTCCAAGTCTGGGGGGAGGGCATCAGCCCCAGCATTTT
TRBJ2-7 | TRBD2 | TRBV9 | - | CASSVGNSGGYEQYF | TGTGCCAGCAGCGTAGGTAATAGCGGGGGTTACGAGCAGTACTTC
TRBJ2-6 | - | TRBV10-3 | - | CAISDGRGPSGANVLTF | TGTGCCATCAGTGATGGGAGAGGACCCTCTGGGGCCAACGTCCTGACTTTC
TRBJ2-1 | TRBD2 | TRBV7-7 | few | CASSPGTNRYNEQFF | TGTGCTAGCAGCCCCGGGACTAATAGATACAATGAGCAGTTCTTC
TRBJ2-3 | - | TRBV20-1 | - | CSARVPLADTQYF | TGCAGTGCTAGGGTTCCGCTGGCAGATACGCAGTATTTT
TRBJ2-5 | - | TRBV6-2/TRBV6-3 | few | CASSYEYQETQYF | TGTGCCAGCAGTTACGAGTACCAAGAGACCCAGTACTTC
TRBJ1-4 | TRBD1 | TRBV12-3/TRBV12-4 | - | CASSSKRGGSGQVNEKLFF | TGTGCCAGCAGTTCCAAACGCGGGGGGTCGGGACAGGTTAATGAAAAACTGTTTTTT
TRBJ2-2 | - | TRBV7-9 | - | CASSPRAGLNTGELFF | TGTGCCAGCAGCCCCCGCGCGGGGCTAAACACCGGGGAGCTGTTTTTT
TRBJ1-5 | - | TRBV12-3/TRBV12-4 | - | CASSLRAVNQPQHF | TGTGCCAGCAGCTTAAGGGCAGTGAATCAGCCCCAGCATTTT